This T cell receptor beta chain was recorded in a study of shared clonotypes between healthy human individuals. For the study at large: Per donor, three plates held CD4 naive cells, three held CD4 memory, two held CD8 naive and one held CD8 memory.

Trimming shortened V by 0 bases and J by 5 bases, and 6 bases separated the two germline ends. Germline V gene sequence: CDR1 MGHRA, CDR2 YSYEKL. CDR3 size: 13 residues. Study-level results: Among non-shared clonotypes, generation probabilities were lower than among those shared by all four donors. Sharing across four donors was highest in naive CD4 (roughly 5%) and lowest in memory CD8 (roughly 0.4%).

As concerns this clone: Its specificity is unknown.

Naive CD8 cells lacked CD45RO and underwent positive selection for CCR7, leaving out terminally differentiated effector memory CD45RA+ cells. Assay execution proceeded at the deep level. The repertoire was sequenced with immunoSEQ multiplex PCR; TCRdb's copy has only in-frame clones and lacks some. This sample has around 1.9 million clones, with 80% to 95% found just once. The origin of this receptor is a man aged 18 to 30 in good health. Some clones in this sample may be carry-over from other donors' samples. The specimen was naive CD8+ T cells from PBMCs. The gene calls are TRBV4-1 and TRBJ2-3; D unresolved. The CDR3 sequence is CASSQDRRDTQYF. Written as DNA, the CDR3 is TGCGCCAGCAGCCAAGATCGGAGAGATACGCAGTATTTT.